The 8 T cell receptor beta chains listed next were all sequenced from one sample in a study of blood T cell repertoires in COVID-19. Sequencing was performed with immunoSEQ multiplex PCR; in TCRdb, only in-frame clones are kept and a portion is missing. Of approximately 90,000 clones listed, roughly nine tenths are singletons. The sequencing sample was made of peripheral blood. These receptor sequences come from a man aged 45 to 65 with acute or convalescent COVID-19.

The chain recombines TRBV29-1 with TRBJ2-5; the D gene is possibly TRBD2 (5 bases). In germline, CDR1 is SQVTM, CDR2 ANQGSEA. Trimming shortened V by 7 bases and J by 5 bases, and 14 bases separated the two germline ends. The CDR3 consists of 12 residues. CDR3 DNA: TGCAGCGGGGAGATCGCCCCGGAGACCCAGTACTTC. Amino acid sequence: CSGEIAPETQYF.

The J gene is TRBJ1-1, the V gene TRBV6-1, with unresolved D. With 3 bases removed from V and 3 bases from J, the gap between germline ends came to 14 bases. The germline CDR1 and CDR2 sequences are MNHNS and SASEGT. This CDR3 has 15 amino acids. The CDR3 sequence: CASSESAGWDTEAFF. The CDR3 DNA sequence: TGTGCCAGCAGTGAGTCGGCGGGGTGGGACACTGAAGCTTTCTTT.

The chain has TRBV9 and TRBJ1-1, with TRBD1 matching 7 bases. Germline V CDR1 and CDR2: SGDLS, YYNGEE. J gave up 3 bases and V 0 bases, and 8 bases lay outside the gene matches. The CDR3 contains 16 residues. The CDR3 is CASSVATRGRDTEAFF. The CDR3 nucleotides read TGTGCCAGCAGCGTAGCTACAAGGGGGCGAGACACTGAAGCTTTCTTT.

The chain has TRBV5-1 and TRBJ2-3, with a possible D match to TRBD1 (6 bases). The germline V and J ends were trimmed by 1 base and 3 bases, with 9 bases remaining between them. Per the germline V gene, CDR1 is SGHRS and CDR2 is YFSETQ. CDR3 size: 14 residues. CDR3 residues: CASSLNRVTDTQYF. CDR3 nucleotide sequence: TGCGCCAGCAGCTTGAACAGGGTAACAGATACGCAGTATTTT. The full variable domain, rest sourced from reference TRBV5-1 and TRBJ2-3, is KAGVTQTPRYLIKTRGQQVTLSCSPISGHRSVSWYQQTPGQGLQFLFEYFSETQRNKGNFPGRFSGRQFSNSRSEMNVSTLELGDSALYLCASSLNRVTDTQYFGPGTRLTVL.

This clone was seen a single time. This chain links TRBV10-3 with TRBJ1-5, with 10 bases aligning to TRBD1. The CDR3 length is 16 residues. Trimming at V came to 8 bases and at J to 3 bases, leaving 10 bases not matched to a gene. CDR1 and CDR2 from the germline V gene are ENHRY and SYGVKD. CDR3: CAIGRGQGNDNQPQHF. The CDR3 nucleotides are TGTGCCATCGGACGGGGACAGGGGAATGACAATCAGCCCCAGCATTTT.

This chain uses TRBV30 with TRBJ1-1, with a possible D match to TRBD1 (5 bases). Trimming took off 4 bases at V and 4 bases at J, with 13 bases between the two ends. CDR1 is GTSNPN and CDR2 is SVGIG in the germline V gene (reference sequence). There are 13 residues in the CDR3. The CDR3 sequence: CAWIAGLTTEAFF. Here the CDR3 DNA reads TGTGCCTGGATTGCGGGGCTCACCACTGAAGCTTTCTTT. Full variable domain (remainder filled in from reference TRBV30 and TRBJ1-1): SQTIHQWPATLVQPVGSPLSLECTVEGTSNPNLYWYRQAAGRGLQLLFYSVGIGQISSEVPQNLSASRPQDRQFILSSKKLLLSDSGFYLCAWIAGLTTEAFFGQGTRLTVV.

This rearrangement joins TRBV7-9 to TRBJ2-1; TRBD2 matches 7 bases. Per the germline V gene, CDR1 is SEHNR and CDR2 is FQNEAQ (reference sequence). There are 16 residues in the CDR3. V lost 6 bases to trimming and J lost 2 bases; unmatched junction nucleotides: 10. The CDR3 bases are TGTGCCAGCAGTCCCCTGGTAGCGGGCGCCTACAATGAGCAGTTCTTC. Encoded protein: CASSPLVAGAYNEQFF.

This chain connects TRBV10-3 to TRBJ1-2, with a weak D call TRBD1 (5 bases). This CDR3 is 14 amino acids long. The germline V gene has CDR1 ENHRY and CDR2 SYGVKD. V was cut by 4 bases and J by 1 base, with 10 bases left in between. In DNA, the CDR3 is TGTGCCATCAGTGGGGGGGAATATAACTATGGCTACACCTTC. Residues: CAISGGEYNYGYTF.